These 21 T cell receptor beta chains share one sample of origin, sequenced in a study of low-dose radiotherapy and immunotherapy resistance in tumors. TRAV- and TRBV-specific primers primed first-strand cDNA, covering alpha and beta chains. Using a constant-region primer together with a V-primer adapter, TCRs were subjected to around 20 PCR cycles of amplification. One entry per CDR3 protein, called by TCRdb with MiXCR from the reads. The sample comprises about 39,000 distinct CDR3 sequences, about 28% of which are singletons, and around 3.5% rests with the top ten. Time point: before trial treatment. The specimen comprised PBMCs, sampled before treatment. These receptors all stem from a male donor with gallbladder cancer.

This clonotype was seen at least ten times. The gene calls are TRBV29-1 and TRBJ2-7; 8 bases fit TRBD2. Germline V gene sequence: CDR1 SQVTM, CDR2 ANQGSEA. The CDR3 is 13 residues long. Trimming removed 4 bases from V and 3 bases from J; junction bases left unmatched: 5. The CDR3 sequence is CSVVVRGVYEQYF. Here the CDR3 DNA reads TGCAGCGTTGTAGTGCGGGGGGTCTACGAGCAGTACTTC.

This clonotype occurred many times. This rearrangement joins TRBV18 to TRBJ2-7; D uncertain. V gave up 2 bases and J gave up 2 bases, with 19 bases separating them. The CDR3 is made up of 17 amino acids. Germline loops: CDR1 KGHSH, CDR2 LQKENI. The CDR3 region is CASSPYAPGRGPYEQYF. DNA for the CDR3: TGTGCCAGCTCACCATATGCACCCGGGCGCGGACCCTACGAGCAGTACTTC.

In its sample, this clonotype was seen a few times. Here the CDR3 reads CASSLSTDTQYF. Written as DNA, the CDR3 is TGTGCCAGCAGCCTCAGCACAGATACGCAGTATTTT. The chain combines TRBV5-4 with TRBJ2-3; no reliable D call. The CDR3 is 12 residues long. The V end lost 4 bases, the J end lost 0 bases, and 3 bases lay between the germline ends. Germline CDR1 is SGHNT and CDR2 is YYREEE (reference sequence).

V and J are TRBV20-1 and TRBJ2-7, with D uncertain. CDR1 is DFQATT, CDR2 SNEGSKA, per germline (reference sequence). This CDR3 contains 15 residues. V lost 2 bases, J lost 4 bases, and 18 bases lay in between. This CDR3 is CSARSSEGRNYEQYF. The CDR3 DNA is TGCAGTGCTAGAAGCAGCGAAGGGCGCAATTACGAGCAGTACTTC.

The rearrangement links TRBV20-1 to TRBJ2-2; D tentatively reads TRBD1 or TRBD2 (5 bases each). Trimming removed 6 bases from V and 7 bases from J, with 12 bases in between. The CDR3 runs 12 residues. Per germline, CDR1 DFQATT and CDR2 SNEGSKA (reference sequence). The CDR3: CSATSGGGELFF. The DNA for the CDR3 is TGCAGTGCAACGTCTGGGGGCGGGGAGCTGTTTTTT.

This clonotype was picked up a small number of times. J is TRBJ2-1 and V is TRBV3-1, with TRBD1 identical over 8 bases. V shed 4 bases and J 3 bases; nucleotides not matched to a gene: 8. The CDR3 runs to 16 residues. The germline CDR1 and CDR2 sequences are LGHDT and YNNKEL (reference sequence). In nucleotides, the CDR3 is TGTGCCAGCAGCCGAGATGGGACAGGCAGCTACAATGAGCAGTTCTTC. It translates to CASSRDGTGSYNEQFF.

This clonotype was recorded many times. The chain employs TRBV27 and TRBJ2-1; D ambiguous. The CDR3 contains 13 residues. The germline V and J ends were trimmed by 5 bases and 2 bases, with 7 bases remaining between them. Germline loops: CDR1 MNHEY, CDR2 SMNVEV (reference sequence). In nucleotides, the CDR3 is TGTGCCAGCAGTCTGCGGCCCTACAATGAGCAGTTCTTC. Its translation is CASSLRPYNEQFF.

This clonotype was seen many times. The chain recombines TRBV27 with TRBJ2-7; D is perhaps TRBD1 or TRBD2 (5 bases each). Trimming removed 2 bases from V and 2 bases from J, with 13 bases in between. Germline V lookup: CDR1 MNHEY, CDR2 SMNVEV (reference sequence). The CDR3 runs to 15 residues. The CDR3 sequence is CASSLGLGTTYEQYF. The CDR3, as DNA: TGTGCCAGCAGTTTAGGATTAGGGACCACCTACGAGCAGTACTTC.

The chain's CDR3 is CASSQDSTGADTQYF. The CDR3 bases are TGCGCCAGCAGCCAAGACAGTACGGGAGCAGATACGCAGTATTTT. This chain uses TRBV4-3 with TRBJ2-3; possibly TRBD2 for D (6 bases). Germline V lookup: CDR1 LGHNA, CDR2 YSLEER. V was shortened by 0 bases and J by 4 bases, with 11 bases between the two germline ends. The CDR3 runs to 15 residues.

The chain carries TRBV10-3 and TRBJ1-5, with 8 bases that match TRBD1. The germline CDR1 and CDR2 sequences are ENHRY and SYGVKD. The length of the CDR3 is 12 residues. J lost 4 bases, V lost 10 bases, and 3 bases had no gene match. This CDR3 reads CATGQGNQPQHF. The DNA for the CDR3 is TGTGCCACTGGACAGGGAAATCAGCCCCAGCATTTT.

This clonotype was picked up many times. The chain couples TRBV29-1 to TRBJ2-7; possible D gene TRBD1, 6 bases. Trimming removed 4 bases from V and 0 bases from J, with 10 bases in between. The CDR3 length is 13 residues. Germline loops: CDR1 SQVTM, CDR2 ANQGSEA. Here the CDR3 reads CSVGTGNSYEQYF. The CDR3 nucleotides are TGCAGCGTTGGAACAGGGAACTCCTACGAGCAGTACTTC.

This clonotype was observed many times. This chain links TRBV12-3 or TRBV12-4 with TRBJ1-4; no firm D call. The CDR3 covers 12 residues. V gave up 6 bases and J gave up 8 bases, with 10 bases separating them. CDR3 DNA: TGTGCCAGCAGGCGGACTTTGGAAAAACTGTTTTTT. It yields the protein CASRRTLEKLFF.

In this sample, this clonotype turned up many times. The chain has TRBV3-1 and TRBJ1-1, with D uncertain. Germline CDR1 reads LGHDT; CDR2 reads YNNKEL (reference sequence). The V end lost 0 bases, the J end lost 2 bases, and 7 bases lay between the germline ends. The CDR3 consists of 14 residues. CDR3 nucleotide sequence: TGTGCCAGCAGCCAAGACTACAGAAACACTGAAGCTTTCTTT. It translates to CASSQDYRNTEAFF. Supplemented by reference TRBV3-1 and TRBJ1-1, the full variable domain reads DTAVSQTPKYLVTQMGNDKSIKCEQNLGHDTMYWYKQDSKKFLKIMFSYNNKELIINETVPNRFSPKSPDKAHLNLHINSLELGDSAVYFCASSQDYRNTEAFFGQGTRLTVV.

In its sample, this clonotype was seen many times. This chain connects TRBV7-2 to TRBJ2-7; 9 bases map to TRBD2. V gave up 1 base and J gave up 4 bases; unmatched junction bases: 5. CDR1 is SGHTA, CDR2 FQGNSA, per germline. The CDR3 is 15 residues long. This CDR3 is CASSLEASGAYEQYF. In nucleotides, the CDR3 is TGTGCCAGCAGCTTAGAGGCTAGCGGGGCATACGAGCAGTACTTC.

This clonotype has ten or more counts. This chain joins TRBV7-2 and TRBJ2-2; possibly TRBD1 for D (7 bases). The CDR3 runs to 18 residues. Germline lookup yields CDR1 SGHTA and CDR2 FQGNSA. V was clipped by 3 bases and J by 2 bases, with 19 bases between them. As DNA, the CDR3 is TGTGCCAGCAGCTTCCCCAGGCAGGGGGGTCGAAACACCGGGGAGCTGTTTTTT. It is translated as CASSFPRQGGRNTGELFF.

This clonotype was seen at least ten times. The chain has TRBV12-3 or TRBV12-4 and TRBJ2-3, with D possibly being TRBD1 (6 bases). CDR3 length equals 16 residues. V lost 6 bases and J 3 bases, leaving 19 bases between the germline ends. The CDR3 coding sequence is TGTGCCAGCAGCACGACACCTACAGGGAAAACAGATACGCAGTATTTT. Protein sequence: CASSTTPTGKTDTQYF.

Concerning this clonotype itself: A read error is the likely source, as a far larger clone sits one nucleotide away. V is TRBV13 and J is TRBJ1-5, with TRBD1 matching 10 bases. This CDR3 region has 18 residues. The germline V gene has CDR1 PRHDT and CDR2 FYEKMQ (reference sequence). The CDR3 DNA reads TGTGCCACCAGCAGAGATTCATCTAACGGGACAGGGGTTCAGCCCCAGCATTTT. This sequence encodes CATSRDSSNGTGVQPQHF.

This clonotype was counted many times. This chain uses TRBV5-1 with TRBJ2-5; 8 bases line up with TRBD1. The CDR3 is 14 amino acids. Germline CDR1 and CDR2: SGHRS and YFSETQ. With V trimmed by 4 bases and J by 1 base, 3 bases remained unmatched. In DNA, the CDR3 is TGCGCCAGCAGCCGGGGACAGGCCCAAGAGACCCAGTACTTC. It specifies CASSRGQAQETQYF.

In its sample, this clonotype was seen many times. The gene calls are TRBV12-3 or TRBV12-4 and TRBJ1-6, with 7 bases that match TRBD1. J gave up 5 bases and V 4 bases, and 5 bases lay outside the gene matches. The CDR3 totals 15 residues. CDR3 residues: CASSSSGTDNSPLHF. CDR3 DNA: TGTGCCAGCAGTTCATCCGGGACAGATAATTCACCCCTCCACTTT.

To note about this clonotype: It differs at one base from a far larger clone, so likely a read error. V is TRBV28 and J is TRBJ1-1; D gene unclear. Per the germline V gene, CDR1 is MDHEN and CDR2 is SYDVKM. CDR3 length: 13 amino acids. The V end was cut by 5 bases, the J end by 1 base, with 8 bases between. CDR3 nucleotide sequence: TGTGCCAGCAGTGATAGAGAGAACACTGAAGCTTTCTTT. It encodes CASSDRENTEAFF.

The gene calls are TRBV2 and TRBJ2-7; 12 bases are a match to TRBD2. Germline-derived CDR1 and CDR2 are SNHLY and FYNNEI. This CDR3 spans 15 amino acids. V trimming: 1 base; J trimming: 6 bases; junction bases outside the gene matches: 4. DNA for the CDR3: TGTGCCAGCAGTGAAGGACTAGCGGGAGTAATCGAGCAGTACTTC. It encodes CASSEGLAGVIEQYF.